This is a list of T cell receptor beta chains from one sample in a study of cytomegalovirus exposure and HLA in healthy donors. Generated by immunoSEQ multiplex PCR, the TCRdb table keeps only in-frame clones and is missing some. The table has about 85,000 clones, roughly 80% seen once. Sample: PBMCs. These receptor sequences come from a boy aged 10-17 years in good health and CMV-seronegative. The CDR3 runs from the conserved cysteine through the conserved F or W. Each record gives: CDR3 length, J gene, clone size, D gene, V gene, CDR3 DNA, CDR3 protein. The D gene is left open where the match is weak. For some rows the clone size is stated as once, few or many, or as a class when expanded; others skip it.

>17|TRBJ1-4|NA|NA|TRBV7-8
TGTGCCAGCAGCTCGCCCGGGGCAGGGGTGGGTAATGAAAAACTGTTTTTT
CASSSPGAGVGNEKLFF
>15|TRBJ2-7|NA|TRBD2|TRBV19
TGTGCCAGCCAACCTTCGGGGGGGCCCTCCTACGAGCAGTACTTC
CASQPSGGPSYEQYF
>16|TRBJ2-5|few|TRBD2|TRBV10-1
TGCGCCAGCAGCGCAGGGCTAGCGGGAGGTTGGGAGACCCAGTACTTC
CASSAGLAGGWETQYF
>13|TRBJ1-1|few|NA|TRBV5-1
TGCGCCAGCAGCTTGGTAGGGGACACTGAAGCTTTCTTT
CASSLVGDTEAFF
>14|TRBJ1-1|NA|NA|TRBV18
TGTGCCAGCTCACCGGAGGGAATAAACACTGAAGCTTTCTTT
CASSPEGINTEAFF
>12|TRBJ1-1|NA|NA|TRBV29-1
TGCAGCGTTGAAGGACCGCGCGGGGAAGCTTTCTTT
CSVEGPRGEAFF
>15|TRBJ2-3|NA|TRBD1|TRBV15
TGTGCCACCAGCAGAGCAGGGGGTAATTCAGATACGCAGTATTTT
CATSRAGGNSDTQYF
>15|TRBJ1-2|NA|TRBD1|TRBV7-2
TGTGCCAGCAGTCAGACAGGGGTTTCTAACTATGGCTACACCTTC
CASSQTGVSNYGYTF
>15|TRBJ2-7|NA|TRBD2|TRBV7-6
TGTGCCAGCAGCCCCGAGCGGGATAGCTCCTACGAGCAGTACTTC
CASSPERDSSYEQYF
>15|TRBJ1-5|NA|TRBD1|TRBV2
TGTGCCAGCAGTGGAAACAGGGGCCCTAATCAGCCCCAGCATTTT
CASSGNRGPNQPQHF
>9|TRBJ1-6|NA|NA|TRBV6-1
TGTGCCAGCACCGAGTACAGGGACTTT
CASTEYRDF
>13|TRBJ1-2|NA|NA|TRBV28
TGTGCCAGCAAAGAGGGTACTAACTATGGCTACACCTTC
CASKEGTNYGYTF
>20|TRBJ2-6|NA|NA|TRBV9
TGTGCCAGCAGCGTTTTACATCCTAGAGACGGCAGCTCTGGGGCCAACGTCCTGACTTTC
CASSVLHPRDGSSGANVLTF
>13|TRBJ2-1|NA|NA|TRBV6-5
TGTGCCAGCAGTTATCGGGACACCAATGAGCAGTTCTTC
CASSYRDTNEQFF
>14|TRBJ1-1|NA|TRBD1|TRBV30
TGTGCCTGGAGTCCGGGACAGGGGAACACTGAAGCTTTCTTT
CAWSPGQGNTEAFF
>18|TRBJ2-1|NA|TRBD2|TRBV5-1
TGCGCCAGCAGCCCAACCGGGACTAGCGGGAGGGCCTACAATGAGCAGTTCTTC
CASSPTGTSGRAYNEQFF
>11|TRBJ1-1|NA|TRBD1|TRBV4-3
TGCGCCAGCGGGATGGACAGGGAAGCTTTCTTT
CASGMDREAFF
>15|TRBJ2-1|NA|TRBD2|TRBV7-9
TGTGCCAGCAGCCGACGAACTAGCGCGGGAGGTGAGCAGTTCTTC
CASSRRTSAGGEQFF
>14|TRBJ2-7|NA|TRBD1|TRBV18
TGTGCCAGCTCACCAGGGACAGGGAGCGGCGAGCAGTACTTC
CASSPGTGSGEQYF
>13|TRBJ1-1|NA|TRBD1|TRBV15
TGTGCCACCAGCAGCGGGACAGCTACTGAAGCTTTCTTT
CATSSGTATEAFF
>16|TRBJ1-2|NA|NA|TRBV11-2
TGTGCCAGCACCCGAGACAGCAGCCTTACTAACTATGGCTACACCTTC
CASTRDSSLTNYGYTF
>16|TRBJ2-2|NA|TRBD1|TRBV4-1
TGCGCCAGCAGCCAGACAGGGGGCAAGTGGTTCGGGGAGCTGTTTTTT
CASSQTGGKWFGELFF
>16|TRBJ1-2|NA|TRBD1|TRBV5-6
TGTGCCAGCAGCGTGGGGACAGGGGATTGGGCCTATGGCTACACCTTC
CASSVGTGDWAYGYTF
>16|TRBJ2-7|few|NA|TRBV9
TGTGCCAGCAGCGACTCGACAGCAGCATCTTCCTACGAGCAGTACTTC
CASSDSTAASSYEQYF
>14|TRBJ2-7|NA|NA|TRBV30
TGTGCCTGGAGTGTACTAACCGTGACCTACGAGCAGTACTTC
CAWSVLTVTYEQYF
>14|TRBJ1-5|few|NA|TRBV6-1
TGTGCCAGCATTGTCACCTATAGCAATCAGCCCCAGCATTTT
CASIVTYSNQPQHF
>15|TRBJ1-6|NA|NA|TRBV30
TGTGCCTGGAGTGGGACAGTCCGGTATAATTCACCCCTCCACTTT
CAWSGTVRYNSPLHF